A single sample gave rise to the 15 T cell receptor beta chains below, sequenced in a study of T cell changes during pregnancy in multiple sclerosis. Generated by immunoSEQ multiplex PCR, the TCRdb table keeps only in-frame clones and is missing some. The table shows about 60,000 clones, with around 96% occurring only once. The starting material was CD8+ T cells from peripheral blood mononuclear cells, obtained after pregnancy. Receptor source: a female donor with multiple sclerosis, enrolled in a pregnancy study.

The chain has TRBV7-9 and TRBJ2-5; D ambiguous. This CDR3 region has 12 residues. CDR1 is SEHNR and CDR2 is FQNEAQ in the germline V gene (reference sequence). V lost 5 bases and J lost 5, with 9 bases in between. CDR3 DNA sequence: TGTGCCAGCAGCCTCTACCTGGAGACCCAGTACTTC. Protein sequence: CASSLYLETQYF.

DNA for the CDR3: TGTGCCAGCAGCATAAGGACAGGGACCTACGAGCAGTACTTC. Translation: CASSIRTGTYEQYF. The gene calls are TRBV13 and TRBJ2-7; 8 nucleotides align to TRBD1. CDR3 length: 14 residues. CDR1 PRHDT and CDR2 FYEKMQ come from the germline V gene (reference sequence). V shed 5 bases and J 2 bases; nucleotides not matched to a gene: 5. Complete variable domain (other parts from reference TRBV13 and TRBJ2-7): AAGVIQSPRHLIKEKRETATLKCYPIPRHDTVYWYQQGPGQDPQFLISFYEKMQSDKGSIPDRFSAQQFSDYHSELNMSSLELGDSALYFCASSIRTGTYEQYFGPGTRLTVT.

The J gene is TRBJ2-1, the V gene TRBV7-9, with unresolved D. Germline CDR1 SEHNR, CDR2 FQNEAQ (reference sequence). Trimming stripped 5 bases from V and 12 bases from J, with 14 bases between. The CDR3 runs 12 residues. The CDR3 region is CASSHPTVRQFF. DNA for the CDR3: TGTGCCAGCAGCCACCCAACAGTCCGGCAGTTCTTC.

This sequence joins TRBV5-6 and TRBJ2-7; TRBD1 matches 7 bases. The CDR3 extends over 16 amino acids. V shed 4 bases, J shed 1 base, and the junction held 11 bases outside the gene matches. CDR1 and CDR2 (germline): SGHDT, YYEEEE. CDR3 coding DNA: TGTGCCAGCAGCGACCTGGACAGGACGAAATCCTACGAGCAGTACTTC. Translated: CASSDLDRTKSYEQYF.

The rearrangement uses TRBV25-1 and TRBJ2-5; maybe TRBD1 (6 bases). Per the germline V gene, CDR1 is MGHDK and CDR2 is SYGVNS. This CDR3 has 14 amino acids. Deletions cut 3 bases from V and 1 base from J, with 9 bases between. The CDR3 region has the DNA TGTGCCAGCAGTGATGGACAGATCCAAGAGACCCAGTACTTC. Residues: CASSDGQIQETQYF.

The chain uses TRBV5-1 and TRBJ1-1; tentative D call: TRBD1 (5 bases). Germline CDR1 and CDR2: SGHRS and YFSETQ. This CDR3 comprises 14 residues. V lost 4 bases, J lost 1 base, and 11 bases lay in between. The CDR3 spells CASSPEGANTEAFF. The CDR3 bases are TGCGCCAGCAGCCCCGAAGGGGCGAACACTGAAGCTTTCTTT.

The rearrangement links TRBV9 to TRBJ2-2; 12 positions match TRBD2. Germline loops: CDR1 SGDLS, CDR2 YYNGEE. This CDR3 has 15 residues. The trim removed 4 bases at V and 3 bases at J, leaving 1 base unmatched. The CDR3: CASSRLAGDTGELFF. The DNA of the CDR3 is TGTGCCAGCAGCAGACTAGCGGGAGACACCGGGGAGCTGTTTTTT.

The J gene is TRBJ2-3, the V gene TRBV28; 7 positions match TRBD2. From germline, CDR1 is MDHEN and CDR2 SYDVKM. The CDR3 is 14 amino acids. The V segment lost 6 bases and the J segment 14 bases; nucleotides outside the gene matches: 17. The CDR3 loop is CASSTSGIGSKGYF. The CDR3 DNA is TGTGCCAGCAGCACCAGCGGGATCGGATCTAAGGGGTATTTT.

The CDR3 loop is CSVGREGRTDTQYF. The CDR3 DNA sequence: TGCAGCGTGGGGAGGGAGGGCCGGACAGATACGCAGTATTTT. The chain uses TRBV29-1 and TRBJ2-3, with 7 positions matching TRBD2. V was clipped by 6 bases and J by 3 bases; unmatched bases: 9. Per the germline V gene, CDR1 is SQVTM and CDR2 is ANQGSEA. This CDR3 contains 14 residues.

The CDR3 region has the DNA TGTGCCAGCAGCTCCGGGACTAGCGACGAGCAGTACTTC. Translated: CASSSGTSDEQYF. The J gene is TRBJ2-7, the V gene TRBV11-3; 10 bases fit TRBD2. The ends lost 4 bases at V and 5 bases at J; junction bases unmatched: 2. The germline CDR1 and CDR2 sequences are SGHNT and YENEEA. This CDR3 spans 13 amino acids. The full variable domain, its missing parts supplied by reference TRBV11-3 and TRBJ2-7, is EAGVVQSPRYKIIEKKQPVAFWCNPISGHNTLYWYLQNLGQGPELLIRYENEEAVDDSQLPKDRFSAERLKGVDSTLKIQPAELGDSAVYLCASSSGTSDEQYFGPGTRLTVT.

The rearrangement joins TRBV5-4 to TRBJ1-1; possible D gene TRBD1, 6 bases. This CDR3 has 13 residues. Germline loops: CDR1 SGHNT, CDR2 YYREEE (reference sequence). Trimming shortened V by 4 bases and J by 4 bases, and 11 bases separated the two germline ends. The CDR3 protein is CASSLQGGTEAFF. CDR3 DNA: TGTGCCAGCAGCCTACAGGGTGGCACTGAAGCTTTCTTT.

The chain employs TRBV11-2 and TRBJ2-3, with 8 nucleotides matching TRBD2. This CDR3 contains 16 residues. V shed 1 base, J shed 5 bases, and the junction held 8 bases outside the gene matches. Germline CDR1 SGHAT, CDR2 FQNNGV. The CDR3 DNA reads TGTGCCAGCAGCTTAGTCGTAGCGGGATCGGGAGATACGCAGTATTTT. Protein sequence: CASSLVVAGSGDTQYF.

This clone has only one observation. The chain is built from TRBV5-4 and TRBJ2-1; no reliable D call. V lost 4 bases and J 6 bases, leaving 11 bases between the germline ends. The CDR3 spans 13 residues. CDR1 and CDR2 from the germline V gene are SGHNT and YYREEE (reference sequence). This CDR3 reads CASSPPSVNEQFF. The CDR3 coding sequence is TGTGCCAGCAGCCCCCCTAGTGTCAATGAGCAGTTCTTC.

This chain connects TRBV5-1 to TRBJ2-5; TRBD1 matches at 10 bases. Germline V gene lookup returns CDR1 SGHRS and CDR2 YFSETQ. V shed 2 bases and J 2 bases; nucleotides not matched to a gene: 6. The CDR3 length is 16 residues. CDR3 region: CASSLTGTGDQETQYF. CDR3 DNA: TGCGCCAGCAGCTTAACCGGGACAGGGGATCAAGAGACCCAGTACTTC.

The count of this clone is one. The J gene is TRBJ2-7, the V gene TRBV27, with 8 bases matching TRBD1. In germline, CDR1 is MNHEY, CDR2 SMNVEV (reference sequence). The CDR3 is 15 residues long. J was trimmed by 2 bases and V by 4 bases; bases with no gene match: 7. The CDR3 loop reads CASSWSGQDAYEQYF. The CDR3 bases are TGTGCCAGCAGTTGGTCGGGACAGGATGCCTACGAGCAGTACTTC.